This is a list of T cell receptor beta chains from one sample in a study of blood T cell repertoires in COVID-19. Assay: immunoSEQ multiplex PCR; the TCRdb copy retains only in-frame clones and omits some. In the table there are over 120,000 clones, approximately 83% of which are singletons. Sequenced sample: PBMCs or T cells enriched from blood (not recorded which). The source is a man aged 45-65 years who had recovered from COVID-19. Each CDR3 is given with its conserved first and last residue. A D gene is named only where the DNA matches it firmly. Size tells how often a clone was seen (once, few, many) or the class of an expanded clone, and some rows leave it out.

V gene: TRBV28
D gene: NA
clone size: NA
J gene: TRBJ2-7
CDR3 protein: CASSRHTGNEQYF
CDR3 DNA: TGTGCCAGCAGCCGACACACAGGGAACGAGCAGTACTTC

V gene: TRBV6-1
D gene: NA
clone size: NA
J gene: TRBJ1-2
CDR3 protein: CASSERWGGGYTF
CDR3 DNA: TGTGCCAGCAGTGAAAGGTGGGGGGGCGGCTACACCTTC

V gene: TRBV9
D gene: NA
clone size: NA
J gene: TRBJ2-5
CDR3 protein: CASSVVGASVETQYF
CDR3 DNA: TGTGCCAGCAGCGTAGTTGGTGCCAGCGTGGAGACCCAGTACTTC

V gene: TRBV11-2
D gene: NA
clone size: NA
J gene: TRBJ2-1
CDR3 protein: CASSYGVSSYNEQFF
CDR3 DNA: TGTGCCAGCAGCTACGGGGTAAGCTCCTACAATGAGCAGTTCTTC

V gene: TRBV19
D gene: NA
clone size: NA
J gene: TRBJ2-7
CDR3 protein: CASSIMGQPSYEQYF
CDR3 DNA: TGTGCCAGTAGTATTATGGGACAACCGTCCTACGAGCAGTACTTC

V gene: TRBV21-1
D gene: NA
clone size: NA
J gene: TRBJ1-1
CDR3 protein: CASSKEAGTVINFEAFF
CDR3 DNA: TGTGCCAGCAGCAAAGAGGCCGGGACAGTAATCAATTTTGAAGCTTTCTTT

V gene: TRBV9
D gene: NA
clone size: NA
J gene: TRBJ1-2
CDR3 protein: CASSVLSQENYGYTF
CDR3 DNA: TGTGCCAGCAGCGTACTTTCGCAGGAAAACTATGGCTACACCTTC

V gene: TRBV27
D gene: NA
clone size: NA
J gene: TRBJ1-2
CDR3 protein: CASAPRPGVNYGYTF
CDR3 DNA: TGTGCCAGCGCACCGCGACCGGGGGTTAACTATGGCTACACCTTC

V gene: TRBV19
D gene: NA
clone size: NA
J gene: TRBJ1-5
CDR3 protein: CASNSRDYSNQPQHF
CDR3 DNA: TGTGCCAGTAACTCCAGGGACTATAGCAATCAGCCCCAGCATTTT

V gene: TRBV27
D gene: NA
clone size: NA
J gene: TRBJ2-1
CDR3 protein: CASRTFQGDEQFF
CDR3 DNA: TGTGCCAGCAGGACATTCCAGGGCGATGAGCAGTTCTTC

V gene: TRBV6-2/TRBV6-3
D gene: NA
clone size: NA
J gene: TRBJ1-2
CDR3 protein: CASSNWAIANYGYTF
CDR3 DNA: TGTGCCAGCAGTAACTGGGCCATAGCTAACTATGGCTACACCTTC

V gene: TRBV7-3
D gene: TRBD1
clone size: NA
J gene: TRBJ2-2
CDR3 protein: CASSPRGTGSGELFF
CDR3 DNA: TGTGCCAGCAGCCCGAGGGGGACAGGGTCCGGGGAGCTGTTTTTT

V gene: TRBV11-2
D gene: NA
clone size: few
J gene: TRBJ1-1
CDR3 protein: CASSFGGEAFF
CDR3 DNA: TGTGCCAGCAGCTTCGGGGGTGAAGCTTTCTTT

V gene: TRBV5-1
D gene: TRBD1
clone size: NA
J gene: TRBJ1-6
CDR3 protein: CASSSGTGGSPLHF
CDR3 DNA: TGCGCCAGCAGCTCCGGGACAGGGGGCTCACCCCTCCACTTT

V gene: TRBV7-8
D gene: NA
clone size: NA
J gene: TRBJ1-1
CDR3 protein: CASGPRGGNTEAFF
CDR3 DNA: TGTGCCAGCGGCCCTCGGGGAGGGAACACTGAAGCTTTCTTT

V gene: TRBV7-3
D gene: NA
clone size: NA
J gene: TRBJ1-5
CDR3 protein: CASSSAEWGAGDQPQHF
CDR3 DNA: TGTGCCAGCAGCTCGGCGGAGTGGGGCGCGGGGGATCAGCCCCAGCATTTT

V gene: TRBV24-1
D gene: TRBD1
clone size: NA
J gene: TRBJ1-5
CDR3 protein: CATSDPKQGASQPQHF
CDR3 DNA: TGTGCCACCAGTGATCCGAAACAGGGGGCCAGTCAGCCCCAGCATTTT

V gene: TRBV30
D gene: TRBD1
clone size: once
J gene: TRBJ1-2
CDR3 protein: CAWRGQGDGYTF
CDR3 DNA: TGTGCCTGGAGGGGACAGGGAGATGGCTACACCTTC

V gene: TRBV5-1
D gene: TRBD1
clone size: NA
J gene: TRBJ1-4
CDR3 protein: CASSLGDRGAKLFF
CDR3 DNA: TGCGCCAGCAGCTTGGGAGACAGGGGCGCAAAACTGTTTTTT

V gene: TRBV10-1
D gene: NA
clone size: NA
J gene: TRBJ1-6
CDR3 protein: CARRDNWDSPLHF
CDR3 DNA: TGCGCCAGACGGGACAACTGGGATTCACCCCTCCACTTT

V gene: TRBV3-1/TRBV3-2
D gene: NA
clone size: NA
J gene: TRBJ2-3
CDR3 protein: CASSQGGGAGGDTQYF
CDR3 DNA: TGTGCCAGCAGCCAAGGGGGTGGGGCAGGTGGGGATACGCAGTATTTT

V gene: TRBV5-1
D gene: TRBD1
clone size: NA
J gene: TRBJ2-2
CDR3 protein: CASSQMMTGATNTGELFF
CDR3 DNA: TGCGCCAGCAGCCAAATGATGACAGGGGCTACGAACACCGGGGAGCTGTTTTTT

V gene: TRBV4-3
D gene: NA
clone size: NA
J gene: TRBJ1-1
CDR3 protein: CASSLAEGGNTEAFF
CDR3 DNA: TGCGCCAGCAGCCTCGCGGAAGGGGGGAACACTGAAGCTTTCTTT

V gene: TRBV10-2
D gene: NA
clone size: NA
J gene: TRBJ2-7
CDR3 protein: CASSEPTVTTGGPYEQYF
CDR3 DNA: TGCGCCAGCAGTGAGCCCACTGTTACGACGGGGGGCCCCTACGAGCAGTACTTC

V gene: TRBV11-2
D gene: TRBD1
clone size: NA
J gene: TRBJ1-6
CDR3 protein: CASSSYRGYNSPLHF
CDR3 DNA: TGTGCCAGCAGCTCCTACAGGGGATATAATTCACCCCTCCACTTT

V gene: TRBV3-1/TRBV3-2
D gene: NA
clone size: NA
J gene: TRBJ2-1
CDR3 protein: CASSQDHWRTPSYNEQFF
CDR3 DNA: TGTGCCAGCAGCCAAGATCATTGGCGGACACCTTCCTACAATGAGCAGTTCTTC

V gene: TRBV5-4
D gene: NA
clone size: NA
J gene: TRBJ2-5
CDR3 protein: CASSSKAHEETQYF
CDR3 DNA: TGTGCCAGCAGCTCAAAAGCGCACGAAGAGACCCAGTACTTC

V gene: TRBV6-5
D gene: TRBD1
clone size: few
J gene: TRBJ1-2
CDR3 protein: CASSYRTGERARGYTF
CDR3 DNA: TGTGCCAGCAGTTATCGTACAGGGGAACGGGCACGTGGCTACACCTTC

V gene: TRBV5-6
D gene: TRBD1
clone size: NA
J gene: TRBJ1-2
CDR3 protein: CASSSRQGGYGYTF
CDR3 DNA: TGTGCCAGCAGCTCCCGACAGGGTGGCTATGGCTACACCTTC

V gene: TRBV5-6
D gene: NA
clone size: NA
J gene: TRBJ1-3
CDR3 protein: CASSLMRYSGNTIYF
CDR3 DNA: TGTGCCAGCAGCTTGATGAGGTACTCTGGAAACACCATATATTTT

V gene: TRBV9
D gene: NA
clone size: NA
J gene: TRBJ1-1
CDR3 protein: CASSTRDGDTEAFF
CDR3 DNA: TGTGCCAGCAGCACGCGGGACGGCGACACTGAAGCTTTCTTT

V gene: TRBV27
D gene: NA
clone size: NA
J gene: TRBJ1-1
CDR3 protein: CASSLSRGGTEAFF
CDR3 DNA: TGTGCCAGCAGTTTAAGCAGGGGCGGGACTGAAGCTTTCTTT

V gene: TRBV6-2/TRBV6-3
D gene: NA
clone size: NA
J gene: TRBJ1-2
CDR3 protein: CASSYFEAREGVYYGYTF
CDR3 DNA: TGTGCCAGCAGTTACTTTGAAGCGAGGGAGGGTGTATACTATGGCTACACCTTC

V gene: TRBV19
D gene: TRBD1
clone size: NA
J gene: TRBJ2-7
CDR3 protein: CASRGQGTLYEQYF
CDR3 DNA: TGTGCCAGTAGGGGACAGGGGACCCTCTACGAGCAGTACTTC

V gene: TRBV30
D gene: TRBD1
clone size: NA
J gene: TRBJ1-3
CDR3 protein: CAWNRDRAGNTIYF
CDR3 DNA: TGTGCCTGGAACCGGGACAGGGCTGGAAACACCATATATTTT

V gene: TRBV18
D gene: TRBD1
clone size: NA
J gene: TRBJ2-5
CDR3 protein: CASSPGQGATETQYF
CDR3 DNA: TGTGCCAGCTCACCTGGACAGGGGGCAACAGAGACCCAGTACTTC

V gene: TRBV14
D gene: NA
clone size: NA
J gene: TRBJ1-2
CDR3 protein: CASSPTEGRKDGYTF
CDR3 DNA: TGTGCCAGCAGCCCCACCGAAGGGAGGAAGGATGGCTACACCTTC

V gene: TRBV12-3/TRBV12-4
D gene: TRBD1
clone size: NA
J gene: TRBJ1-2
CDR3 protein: CASTGTGLYGYTF
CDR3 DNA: TGTGCCAGCACCGGGACAGGGCTTTATGGCTACACCTTC

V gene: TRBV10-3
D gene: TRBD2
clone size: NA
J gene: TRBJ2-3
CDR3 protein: CAISEGLADTDTQYF
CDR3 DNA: TGTGCCATCAGTGAAGGACTAGCAGACACAGATACGCAGTATTTT

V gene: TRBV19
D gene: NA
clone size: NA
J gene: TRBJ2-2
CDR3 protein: CASSMEAGELFF
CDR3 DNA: TGTGCCAGTAGTATGGAGGCCGGGGAGCTGTTTTTT

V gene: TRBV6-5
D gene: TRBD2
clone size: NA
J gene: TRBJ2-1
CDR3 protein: CASSYFSGGANEQFF
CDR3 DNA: TGTGCCAGCAGTTACTTTAGCGGGGGGGCGAATGAGCAGTTCTTC

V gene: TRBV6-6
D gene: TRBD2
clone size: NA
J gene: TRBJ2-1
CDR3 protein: CASSPPRGRGGLTNEQFF
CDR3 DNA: TGTGCCAGCAGTCCTCCCCGAGGGCGGGGGGGCCTTACCAATGAGCAGTTCTTC

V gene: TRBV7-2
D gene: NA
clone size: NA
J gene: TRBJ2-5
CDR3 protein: CASSLGGGPETQYF
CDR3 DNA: TGTGCCAGCAGCTTAGGGGGGGGCCCTGAGACCCAGTACTTC